This TCR beta chain was documented in a study of spatial heterogeneity in lung cancer. On the study more broadly: The library had UMIs, and each TCR and UMI pair averaged more than ten raw reads. Study observations and caveats: Tumors with more nonsynonymous mutations had more expanded intratumoral alpha and beta TCRs.

In the library, each TCR cDNA molecule bore its own unique molecular identifier. TCRdb independently ran MiXCR on the 5' RACE reads; one entry per CDR3 protein. The sample records some 800 distinct CDR3 sequences, approximately 7% being singletons. Regarding time point: sample taken at primary tumor resection. The cohort: around 77 early-stage, untreated non-small cell lung cancer patients. Tumor, nontumor lung or frozen PBMC supplied whole RNA, sequenced without sorting. Per germline, CDR1 SGHDN and CDR2 FVKESK. The CDR3 is 15 amino acids. The V gene lost 1 base and the J gene lost 0 bases, with 10 bases spanning the gap. By its share, this clonotype is medium-sized. What it recognizes is unknown.

This sequence was found in a male donor with early-stage non-small cell lung cancer. The specimen comprised lung tumor tissue, sampled at surgery. The chain joins TRBV14 to TRBJ2-7; D remains ambiguous. The CDR3: CASSQGKGRSYEQYF. CDR3 DNA sequence: TGTGCCAGCAGCCAAGGGAAGGGCCGCTCCTACGAGCAGTACTTC.